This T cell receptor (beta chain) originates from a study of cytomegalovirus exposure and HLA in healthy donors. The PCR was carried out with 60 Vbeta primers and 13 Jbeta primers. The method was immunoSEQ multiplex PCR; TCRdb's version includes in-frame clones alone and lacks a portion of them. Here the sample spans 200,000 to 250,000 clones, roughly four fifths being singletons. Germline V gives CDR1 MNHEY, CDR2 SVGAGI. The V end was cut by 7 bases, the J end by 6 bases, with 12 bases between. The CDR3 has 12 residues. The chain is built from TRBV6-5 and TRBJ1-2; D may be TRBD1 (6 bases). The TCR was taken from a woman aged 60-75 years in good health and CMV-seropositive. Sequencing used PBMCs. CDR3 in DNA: TGTGCCAGCAAGGGGGGGTGGGATGGCTACACCTTC. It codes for CASKGGWDGYTF.